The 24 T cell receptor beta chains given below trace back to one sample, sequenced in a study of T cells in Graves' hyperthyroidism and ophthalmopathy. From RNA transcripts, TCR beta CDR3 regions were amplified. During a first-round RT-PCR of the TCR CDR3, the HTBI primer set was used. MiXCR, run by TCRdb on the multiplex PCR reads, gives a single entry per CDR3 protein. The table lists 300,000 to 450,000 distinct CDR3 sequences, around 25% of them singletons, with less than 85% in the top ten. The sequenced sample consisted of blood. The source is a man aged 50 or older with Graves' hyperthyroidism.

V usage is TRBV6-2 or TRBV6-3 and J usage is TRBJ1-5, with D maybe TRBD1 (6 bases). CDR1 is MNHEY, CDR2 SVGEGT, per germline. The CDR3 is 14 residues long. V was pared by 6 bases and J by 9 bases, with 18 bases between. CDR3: CASSRRGAAGPQHF. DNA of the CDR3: TGTGCCAGCAGCCGACGGGGGGCTGCGGGGCCCCAGCATTTT.

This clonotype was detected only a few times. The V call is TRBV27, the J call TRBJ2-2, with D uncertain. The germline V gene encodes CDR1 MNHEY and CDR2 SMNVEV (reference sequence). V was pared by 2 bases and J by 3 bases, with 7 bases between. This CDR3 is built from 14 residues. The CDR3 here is CASSLTPDTGELFF. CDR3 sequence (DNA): TGTGCCAGCAGTTTAACCCCTGACACCGGGGAGCTGTTTTTT.

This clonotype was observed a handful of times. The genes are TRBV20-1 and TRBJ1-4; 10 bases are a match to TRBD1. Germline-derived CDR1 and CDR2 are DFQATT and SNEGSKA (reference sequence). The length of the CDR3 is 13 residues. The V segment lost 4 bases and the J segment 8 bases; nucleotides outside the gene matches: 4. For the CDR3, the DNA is TGCAGTGCTACCGGGACAGGGGAGGAAAAACTGTTTTTT. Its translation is CSATGTGEEKLFF.

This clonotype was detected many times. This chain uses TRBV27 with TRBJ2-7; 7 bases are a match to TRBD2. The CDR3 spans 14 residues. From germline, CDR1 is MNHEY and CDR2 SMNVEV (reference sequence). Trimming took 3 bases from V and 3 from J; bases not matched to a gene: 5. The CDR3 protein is CASSLRESGYEQYF. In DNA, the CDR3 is TGTGCCAGCAGTTTGCGGGAGTCTGGCTACGAGCAGTACTTC.

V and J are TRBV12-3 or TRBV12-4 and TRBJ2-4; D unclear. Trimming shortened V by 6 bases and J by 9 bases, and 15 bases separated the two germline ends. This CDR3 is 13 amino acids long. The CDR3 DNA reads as TGTGCCAGCAGCTCCCGAGGAGCTAGCATTCAGTACTTC. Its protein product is CASSSRGASIQYF.

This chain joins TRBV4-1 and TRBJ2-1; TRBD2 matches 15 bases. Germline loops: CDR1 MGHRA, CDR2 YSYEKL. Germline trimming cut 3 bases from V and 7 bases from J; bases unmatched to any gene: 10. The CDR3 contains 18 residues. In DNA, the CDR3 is TGCGCCAGCAGCCACCGATTTTCCGGGACTAGCGGGAGGAATGAGCAGTTCTTC. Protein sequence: CASSHRFSGTSGRNEQFF.

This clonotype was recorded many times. CDR3 sequence: CSVVRAGGSTDTQYF. In nucleotides, the CDR3 is TGCAGCGTTGTAAGAGCGGGAGGGAGTACAGATACGCAGTATTTT. This sequence joins TRBV29-1 and TRBJ2-3, with TRBD2 identical over 10 bases. The CDR3 runs to 15 residues. V shed 4 bases, J shed 3 bases, and the junction held 7 bases outside the gene matches. Germline V gene sequence: CDR1 SQVTM, CDR2 ANQGSEA.

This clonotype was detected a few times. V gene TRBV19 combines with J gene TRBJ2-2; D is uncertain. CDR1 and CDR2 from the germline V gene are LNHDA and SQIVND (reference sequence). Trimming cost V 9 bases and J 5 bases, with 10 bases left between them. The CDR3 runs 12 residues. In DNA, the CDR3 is TGTGCCAGCCGGATCACTACCGGGGAGCTGTTTTTT. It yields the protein CASRITTGELFF. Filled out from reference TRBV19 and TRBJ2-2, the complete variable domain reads DGGITQSPKYLFRKEGQNVTLSCEQNLNHDAMYWYRQDPGQGLRLIYYSQIVNDFQKGDIAEGYSVSREKKESFPLTVTSAQKNPTAFYLCASRITTGELFFGEGSRLTVL.

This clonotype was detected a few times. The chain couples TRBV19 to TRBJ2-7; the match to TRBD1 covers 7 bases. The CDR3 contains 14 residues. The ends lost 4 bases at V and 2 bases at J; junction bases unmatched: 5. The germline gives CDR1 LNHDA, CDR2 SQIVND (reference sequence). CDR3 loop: CASSSDRAAYEQYF. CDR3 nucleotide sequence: TGTGCCAGTAGTAGTGACAGGGCCGCCTACGAGCAGTACTTC.

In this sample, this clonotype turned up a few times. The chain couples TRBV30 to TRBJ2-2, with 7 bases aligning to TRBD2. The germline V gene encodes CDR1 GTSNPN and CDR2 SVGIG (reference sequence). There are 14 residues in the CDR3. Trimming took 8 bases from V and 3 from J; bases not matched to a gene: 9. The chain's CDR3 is CASSASGYTGELFF. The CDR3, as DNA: TGTGCCAGCAGTGCTAGCGGCTACACCGGGGAGCTGTTTTTT. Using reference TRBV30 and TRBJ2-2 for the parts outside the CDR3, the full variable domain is SQTIHQWPATLVQPVGSPLSLECTVEGTSNPNLYWYRQAAGRGLQLLFYSVGIGQISSEVPQNLSASRPQDRQFILSSKKLLLSDSGFYLCASSASGYTGELFFGEGSRLTVL.

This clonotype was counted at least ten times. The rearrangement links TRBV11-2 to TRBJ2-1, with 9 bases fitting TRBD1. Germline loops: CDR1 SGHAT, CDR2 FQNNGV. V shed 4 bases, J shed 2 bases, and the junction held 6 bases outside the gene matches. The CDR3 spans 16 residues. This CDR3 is CASSSWGTGTYNEQFF. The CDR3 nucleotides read TGTGCCAGCAGCTCATGGGGGACAGGGACCTACAATGAGCAGTTCTTC.

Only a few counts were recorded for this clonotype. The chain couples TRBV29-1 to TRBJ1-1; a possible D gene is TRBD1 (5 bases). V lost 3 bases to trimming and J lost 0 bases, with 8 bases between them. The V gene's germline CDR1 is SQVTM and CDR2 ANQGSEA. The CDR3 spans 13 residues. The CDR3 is CSVDGGMNTEAFF. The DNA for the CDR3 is TGCAGCGTTGATGGGGGAATGAACACTGAAGCTTTCTTT.

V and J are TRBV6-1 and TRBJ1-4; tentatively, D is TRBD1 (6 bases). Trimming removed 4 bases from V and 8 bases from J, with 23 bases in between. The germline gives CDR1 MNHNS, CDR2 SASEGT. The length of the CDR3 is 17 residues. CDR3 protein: CASSGEIVGGAWEKLFF. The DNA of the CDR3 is TGTGCCAGCAGTGGCGAAATAGTAGGGGGGGCTTGGGAAAAACTGTTTTTT.

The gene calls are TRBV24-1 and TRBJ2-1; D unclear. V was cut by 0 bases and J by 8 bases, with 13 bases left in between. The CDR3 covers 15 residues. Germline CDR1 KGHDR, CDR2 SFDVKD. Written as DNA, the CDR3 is TGTGCCACCAGTGATTTGACAATACAATCGTATGAGCAGTTCTTC. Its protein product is CATSDLTIQSYEQFF.

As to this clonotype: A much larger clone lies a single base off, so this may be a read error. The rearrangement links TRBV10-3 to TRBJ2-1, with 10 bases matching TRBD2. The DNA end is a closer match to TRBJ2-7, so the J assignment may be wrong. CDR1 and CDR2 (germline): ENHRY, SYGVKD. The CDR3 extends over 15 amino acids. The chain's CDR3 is CAISPSGSSYNEQYF. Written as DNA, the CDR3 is TGTGCCATCAGTCCTAGCGGGAGCTCCTACAATGAGCAGTACTTC.

The chain's CDR3 is CASSVEDLRGEQFF. The CDR3 DNA is TGTGCCAGCAGCGTAGAGGACCTTCGAGGTGAGCAGTTCTTC. The V gene is TRBV9, the J gene TRBJ2-1; D call uncertain. Germline V gene data show CDR1 as SGDLS and CDR2 as YYNGEE. The V end lost 0 bases, the J end lost 9 bases, and 13 bases lay between the germline ends. The CDR3 length is 14 residues.

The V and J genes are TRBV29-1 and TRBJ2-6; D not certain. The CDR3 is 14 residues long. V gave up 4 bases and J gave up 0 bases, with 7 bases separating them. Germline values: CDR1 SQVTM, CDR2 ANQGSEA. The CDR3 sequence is CSVAGYSGANVLTF. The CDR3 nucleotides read TGCAGCGTTGCTGGTTACTCTGGGGCCAACGTCCTGACTTTC.

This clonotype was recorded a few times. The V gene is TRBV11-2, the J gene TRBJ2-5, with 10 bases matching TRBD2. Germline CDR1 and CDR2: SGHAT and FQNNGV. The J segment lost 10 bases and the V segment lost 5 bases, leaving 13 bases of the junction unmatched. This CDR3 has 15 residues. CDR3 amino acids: CASSQEGGASGSQYF. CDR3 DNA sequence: TGTGCCAGCAGCCAAGAGGGGGGGGCTAGCGGGAGCCAGTACTTC.

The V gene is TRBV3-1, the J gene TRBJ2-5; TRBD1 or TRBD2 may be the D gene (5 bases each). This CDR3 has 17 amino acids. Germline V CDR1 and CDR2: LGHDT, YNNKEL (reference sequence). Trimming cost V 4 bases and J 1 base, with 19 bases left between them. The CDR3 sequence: CASSPGPDTRGQETQYF. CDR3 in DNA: TGTGCCAGCAGCCCGGGGCCTGACACCCGCGGCCAAGAGACCCAGTACTTC.

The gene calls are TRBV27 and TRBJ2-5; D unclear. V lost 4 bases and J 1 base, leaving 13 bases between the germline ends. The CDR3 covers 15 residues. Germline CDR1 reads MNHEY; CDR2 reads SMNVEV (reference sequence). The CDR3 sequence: CASSSTHLPQETQYF. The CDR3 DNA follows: TGTGCCAGCAGTTCGACACATTTACCCCAAGAGACCCAGTACTTC.

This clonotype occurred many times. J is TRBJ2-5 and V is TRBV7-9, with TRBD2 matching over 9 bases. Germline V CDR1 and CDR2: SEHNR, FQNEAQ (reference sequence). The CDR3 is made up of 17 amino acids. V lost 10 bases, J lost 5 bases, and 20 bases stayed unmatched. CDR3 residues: CATPHQGSAGGFETQYF. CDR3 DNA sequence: TGTGCCACACCCCACCAAGGTTCCGCGGGAGGGTTTGAGACCCAGTACTTC. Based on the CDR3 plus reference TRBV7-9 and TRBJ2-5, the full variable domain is DTGVSQNPRHKITKRGQNVTFRCDPISEHNRLYWYRQTLGQGPEFLTYFQNEAQLEKSRLLSDRFSAERPKGSFSTLEIQRTEQGDSAMYLCATPHQGSAGGFETQYFGPGTRLLVL.

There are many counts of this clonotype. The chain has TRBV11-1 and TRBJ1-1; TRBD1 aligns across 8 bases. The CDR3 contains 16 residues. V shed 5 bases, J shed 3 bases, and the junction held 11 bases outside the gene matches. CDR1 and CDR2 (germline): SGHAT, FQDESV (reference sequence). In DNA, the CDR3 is TGTGCCAGCAGCCGCTTGGGACAGGCTAAATACACTGAAGCTTTCTTT. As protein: CASSRLGQAKYTEAFF.

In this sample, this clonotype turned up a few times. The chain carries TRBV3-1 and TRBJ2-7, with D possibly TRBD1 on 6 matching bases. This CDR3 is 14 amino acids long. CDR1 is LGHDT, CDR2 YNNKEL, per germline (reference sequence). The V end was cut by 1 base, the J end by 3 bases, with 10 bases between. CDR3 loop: CASSQGSRGYEQYF. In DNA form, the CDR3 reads TGTGCCAGCAGCCAAGGGAGCAGGGGCTACGAGCAGTACTTC.

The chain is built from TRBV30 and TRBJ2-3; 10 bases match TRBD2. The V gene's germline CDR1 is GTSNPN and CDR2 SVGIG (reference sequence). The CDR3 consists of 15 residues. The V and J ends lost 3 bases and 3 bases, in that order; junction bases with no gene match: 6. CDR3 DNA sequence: TGTGCCTGGAGCCCACTAGCGGGATTGACAGATACGCAGTATTTT. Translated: CAWSPLAGLTDTQYF.